In its sample, the clone carrying this TCR beta chain ranks as medium-sized (0.01 to 0.1%). The antigen is unknown. These data belong to a study of radiation and T cells in renal cell carcinoma. General observations from the study: Compared with controls, irradiated tumors had more, larger dominant CDR3 motifs.

The germline gives CDR1 MDHEN, CDR2 SYDVKM. The ends were cut back, 7 bases at V and 8 bases at J, with 20 bases in the middle. This CDR3 is 14 amino acids long. Produced via immunoSEQ multiplex PCR; TCRdb's table is partial and in-frame only. This table has approximately 20,000 clones, roughly 64% appearing once. Treatment: 15 Gy SBRT to primary tumor, nephrectomy 4 weeks later. Nephrectomy followed 15 Gy stereotactic body radiation by 4 weeks. The receptor comes from a woman between 65 and 79 years old with renal cell carcinoma. The chain has TRBV28 and TRBJ1-2; D gene unclear. The material was tumor tissue, obtained from a patient whose treatment included radiotherapy and nephrectomy. CDR3 sequence (DNA): TGTGCCAGCACCCCGGACGGTCGGAGGGCGGGCTACACCTTC. Its protein is CASTPDGRRAGYTF.